The text below deals with one TCR beta chain. Its antigen remains undetermined. The record has no base qualities; no much larger clone is one base away. The data are from a study of cytomegalovirus exposure and HLA in healthy donors (TCRdb year 2017). Notes on the research overall: An earlier analysis of roughly 630 of the donors reported 276 Gb of sequence data and more than 90 million unique TCR beta sequences from around 200 million T cells. In a later genetic analysis, genome-wide SNP genotypes for about 60% of the 666 donors were used, and that subset was treated as a discovery cohort. About five DR-DQ haplotypes were treated as single units for association and clustering because of strong linkage in the cohort. In an earlier analysis of 587 of the donors, high-throughput TCR beta sequencing was used to judge whether each TCR beta V gene segment behaved as functional or pseudogenic. Among about 390 genotyped donors of the cohort, an average of approximately 240,000 unique TCR beta nucleotide sequences were sequenced per donor, roughly 18% of them non-productive. Donor age, sex, ethnicity and CMV serostatus were compiled together with the repertoire data. The study aimed to test whether signatures of past pathogen exposure could be identified by cataloging public T cell receptors. Of the approximately 370 genotyped donors, over 80% were placed in the genetic ancestry cluster associated with self-reported Caucasian donors. The T cell repertoires of 666 subjects were profiled by immunosequencing and related to cytomegalovirus serostatus. A later analysis re-examined previously published TCR beta repertoires from about 670 donors and added high-resolution HLA genotyping to investigate patterns of TCR occurrence. The number of donors typed differed by locus, with roughly 620-630 for A, B, C, DRB1 and DQB1, 522 for DQA1, under 610 for DPA1, and roughly 450 for DPB1. Roughly 300 gigabases of sequencing data and approximately 93 million unique TCR sequences were included in an early release covering roughly 700 HLA-typed donors. Besides the first cohort of roughly 660 subjects, a separate validation cohort made up of 90 to 150 different subjects was used. All discovery cohort repertoires had been generated using a single sequencing platform. HLA typing covered class I and class II loci at four-digit resolution. Rather than using new phenotypic data, the later analysis identified candidate immune exposures from TCR beta sequences and from how often those sequences occurred across donors. To predict cytomegalovirus infection status, the study brought together high-throughput TCR immunosequencing, statistical association of individual TCRs with disease status, and machine learning.

After removal of 5 bases from V and 5 bases from J, the junction retains 9 bases not matched to a gene. CDR3 length: 15 amino acids, cysteine to phenylalanine. This entry keeps only the CDR3 DNA: 45 bases, framed from base 1. CDR1 SGHKS and CDR2 YYEKEE were looked up in the germline V gene (reference sequence). The library was obtained by the immunoSEQ multiplex PCR assay. The multiplex PCR relied on a mix of 60 forward primers for TCR Vbeta segments and 13 reverse primers for TCR Jbeta segments. A multiplex PCR assay on genomic DNA amplified the CDR3 region of rearranged TCR beta genes. Amplified TCR beta libraries were sequenced as 87-base-pair reads on the Illumina HiSeq System. The paper's data handling went like this. In a later analysis, approximately 74 million unique TCR beta chains were counted across the 666 repertoires, and roughly 10 million of these chains were shared by at least two donors. Raw reads were error-corrected and collapsed into unique sequences with a nearest-neighbor algorithm that merged closely related sequences to remove PCR and sequencing errors. Alignment of CDR3 sequences to IMGT reference sequences was used to assign V, D and J gene segments. For a sequence to be retained, a match of at least six nucleotides was required to both a V gene segment and a J gene segment. A rearrangement counted as productive if the CDR3 had no stop codons and remained in frame with V and J, and every other rearrangement counted as non-productive. CDR3 was defined according to IMGT convention as the region running from the second conserved V-encoded cysteine to the conserved J-encoded phenylalanine. The earlier analysis of approximately 500 of the donors excluded sequences that lacked an unambiguous match to a single V gene segment. In an earlier analysis of roughly 500 of the donors, V segments were called functional above 56.7% productive rearrangements and were called segregating when the between-donor standard deviation exceeded 5%. A statistical classification framework was built for diagnosing cytomegalovirus status from the catalog of TCR beta chain sequences. A later analysis assigned V and J genes by comparing TCR nucleotide sequences with IMGT/GENE-DB human TR gene sequences. Using the TCRdist pipeline, a later analysis assigned CDR3 sequences along with most-parsimonious VDJ recombination scenarios. In a later analysis, each TCR beta chain was defined by its CDR3 amino acid sequence together with its V-gene family, and reads without a unique V-gene family were excluded. In a later analysis, nearly 600 highly shared, low-generation-probability nucleotide sequences were removed to address suspected cross-contamination and a sequencing artifact. In a later analysis, a clonal expansion index for each public chain was calculated from normalized within-repertoire ranks of inferred template counts. In a later analysis, generation probabilities were computed with a VDJ recombination model fitted to out-of-frame rearrangements, and the resulting probabilities were checked against IGoR. A later analysis scored TCR-TCR, TCR-HLA and TCR-CMV co-occurrence with hypergeometric tests, applying a repertoire-size bias correction to TCR pairs. In a later analysis, false discovery rates were estimated by permuting HLA or CMV assignments 20 times. In a later analysis, co-occurring TCRs were grouped with DBSCAN, and TCRdist sequence similarity was added when clustering was performed within HLA-allele-positive subsets. Repertoires with fewer than 30,000 or more than 120,000 public chains were left out of co-occurrence clustering, as were a handful of repertoires with anomalous nucleotide sharing. What TCRdb holds here is the immuneACCESS table cut down to in-frame rearrangements. Part of the clones is not present; checked against another copy, under half of the missing clones reflect an unresolved V gene, and the others are unexplained. Clone size and V and J calls were adopted from that table, with D and trimming inferred from the DNA. Here the sample has 85,000 to 100,000 clones; 55% to 75% occur a single time. Jointly, the top ten make up 3.2% of the sample.

The cohort comprised fewer than 750 healthy bone marrow donors. All cohort members were sampled while nominally healthy, although unrecorded immune exposures were likely present. The donor was CMV seronegative and belonged to the group of around 350 seronegative cohort members. A peripheral blood sample was collected from each donor, and TCR beta sequencing was performed on peripheral blood mononuclear cells. Genomic DNA extraction from the blood cell samples was performed with the Qiagen DNeasy Blood Extraction Kit. The study at large found these results: According to a later genetic analysis, donors in an Asian-associated ancestry cluster had fewer N-insertions in productive TCRs than the approximately 700-donor mean. Only TCR beta chains were sequenced in this cohort, and the absence of alpha or paired-chain data limited detectable features. In a later analysis, 16,951 TCR beta sequences were associated with specific HLA alleles at a false discovery rate of 0.05. Correlated functional status among segregating V segments might be attributable to linkage disequilibrium, but an unknown experimental factor could not be ruled out. For the cohort, immune exposure information was limited to CMV serostatus. The earlier analysis of about 600 of the donors excluded roughly 17 rarely observed V segments, including chromosome 9 orphons, because counts were too low. An earlier analysis of approximately 590 of the donors showed that most TCR beta V segments appeared in productive rearrangements either about 87% or about 30% of the time, which broadly matched IMGT annotations. The classifier was reported to diagnose cytomegalovirus status with high specificity and sensitivity in both the original cohort and the validation cohort. Three of the identified cytomegalovirus-associated TCR beta chains were confirmed in vitro to be specific for cytomegalovirus antigens. The 87-base-pair reads could not distinguish some IMGT-functional V segments, including TRBV6-2 and TRBV6-3, so those segments were excluded. A later analysis reported that several top co-occurrence clusters appeared linked to parvovirus B19, influenza, CMV and Epstein-Barr virus. When HLA alleles, especially DR and DQ, strongly co-occurred, TCR associations were difficult to assign to individual alleles. According to the authors, the approach could potentially be generalized to other disease states and immunological phenotypes. In the study, some 180 TCR beta chains were listed as associated with cytomegalovirus. An association between a missense DCLRE1C variant and V-gene and J-gene trimming of TCR beta chains was found in a later genetic analysis and replicated in an independent cohort. Because HLA typing was missing for some donors at each locus, association tests included only the typed subset. In a later analysis, the rate of TCR association differed among HLA loci, with DRB1 alleles having the most associated TCRs and HLA-C alleles having the fewest. In a later analysis, most CMV-associated TCR beta chains were found to appear HLA-restricted, with HLA associations seemingly driven largely by CMV exposure. A group of highly shared sequence variants was considered likely to be a technical artifact of the sequencing pipeline. While some public TCRs were present in many individuals, most TCR sequences turned up only very rarely across donors. A later analysis found that HLA-associated TCR beta chains were more clonally expanded and had lower generation probabilities than equally common non-associated chains. A further reported finding was that TCR beta sequences accurately predicted the HLA-A and HLA-B alleles for most subjects in the first cohort. The presence/absence analyses assumed that sequencing depth was roughly uniform across donors, and that assumption may not be true.

Sequenced input: PBMCs. Rearrangement joined TRBV5-5 to TRBJ1-4; 7 bases in between match TRBD1. This receptor was taken from a man aged 55 to 69 in good health and CMV-seronegative. The bases read TGTGCCAGCAGGCCGACCGGGACAGAGAATGAAAAACTGTTTTTT. It codes for CASRPTGTENEKLFF.